This passage covers 5 T cell receptor beta chains from one sample sequenced in a study of T cells in Graves' hyperthyroidism and ophthalmopathy. RNA transcripts served as the template for amplifying TCR beta CDR3 regions. With the HTBI primer set, the TCR CDR3 went through a first round of RT-PCR. One entry per CDR3 protein results from TCRdb running MiXCR on the multiplex PCR reads. The table lists around 570,000 distinct CDR3 sequences, 15% to 20% of them singletons. The sequenced sample was blood. The source of these receptors is a middle-aged man with Graves' ophthalmopathy.

To note about this clonotype: An end of the junction does not agree with germline; a read error may underlie this. The rearrangement links TRBV18 to TRBJ1-3; 10 nucleotides line up with TRBD1. Per germline, CDR1 KGHSH and CDR2 LQKENI. The CDR3 is 14 amino acids. CDR3: CTSSPGQGTDTIYF. The CDR3 region has the DNA TGTACCAGCTCACCGGGACAGGGGACGGACACCATATATTTT.

A few counts support this clonotype. J is TRBJ2-7 and V is TRBV19; unclear D gene. This CDR3 has 14 amino acids. With 3 bases removed from V and 2 bases from J, the gap between germline ends came to 11 bases. Per germline, CDR1 LNHDA and CDR2 SQIVND (reference sequence). CDR3 residues: CASSIRDGTYEQYF. CDR3 nucleotides: TGTGCCAGTAGTATCCGAGACGGTACCTACGAGCAGTACTTC.

This clonotype was seen at least ten times. The genes are TRBV5-1 and TRBJ1-4, with 7 nucleotides matching TRBD1. The CDR3 runs 16 residues. The V segment lost 3 bases and the J segment 6 bases; nucleotides outside the gene matches: 11. In germline, CDR1 is SGHRS, CDR2 YFSETQ. The DNA of the CDR3 is TGCGCCAGCAGCTCTACAGGGGCTACATACGATGAAAAACTGTTTTTT. It codes for CASSSTGATYDEKLFF.

This clonotype was seen ten or more times. The CDR3 nucleotides read TGTGCCAGCAGTCCCCCTATGGGACAGGGCTTAGAGACCCAGTACTTC. Its translation is CASSPPMGQGLETQYF. V and J are TRBV28 and TRBJ2-5; TRBD1 aligns across 9 bases. The CDR3 is 16 residues long. Unmatched junction bases numbered 11, after V lost 5 bases and J lost 4 bases. CDR1 is MDHEN and CDR2 is SYDVKM in the germline V gene.

Ten or more counts support this clonotype. The J gene is TRBJ2-7, the V gene TRBV3-1, with D unclear. Trimming left V 1 base short and J 5 bases short, with 3 bases between. The CDR3 contains 11 residues. Germline values: CDR1 LGHDT, CDR2 YNNKEL (reference sequence). CDR3 in amino acids: CASSQVDEQYF. The CDR3 DNA is TGTGCCAGCAGCCAAGTCGACGAGCAGTACTTC.